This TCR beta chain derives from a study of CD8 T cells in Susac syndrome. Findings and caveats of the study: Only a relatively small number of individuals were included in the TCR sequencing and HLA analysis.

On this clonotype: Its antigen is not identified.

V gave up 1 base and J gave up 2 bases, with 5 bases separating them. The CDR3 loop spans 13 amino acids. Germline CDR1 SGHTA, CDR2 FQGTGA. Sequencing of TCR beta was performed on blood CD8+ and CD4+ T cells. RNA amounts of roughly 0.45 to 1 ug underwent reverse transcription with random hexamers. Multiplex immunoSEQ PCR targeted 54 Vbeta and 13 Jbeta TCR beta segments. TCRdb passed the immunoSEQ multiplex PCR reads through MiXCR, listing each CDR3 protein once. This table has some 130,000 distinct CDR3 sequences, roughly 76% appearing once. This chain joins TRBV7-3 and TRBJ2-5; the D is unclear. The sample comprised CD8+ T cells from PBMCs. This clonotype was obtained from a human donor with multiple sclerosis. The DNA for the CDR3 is TGTGCCAGCAGCTTAAGCAGGCAAGAGACCCAGTACTTC. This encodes CASSLSRQETQYF.